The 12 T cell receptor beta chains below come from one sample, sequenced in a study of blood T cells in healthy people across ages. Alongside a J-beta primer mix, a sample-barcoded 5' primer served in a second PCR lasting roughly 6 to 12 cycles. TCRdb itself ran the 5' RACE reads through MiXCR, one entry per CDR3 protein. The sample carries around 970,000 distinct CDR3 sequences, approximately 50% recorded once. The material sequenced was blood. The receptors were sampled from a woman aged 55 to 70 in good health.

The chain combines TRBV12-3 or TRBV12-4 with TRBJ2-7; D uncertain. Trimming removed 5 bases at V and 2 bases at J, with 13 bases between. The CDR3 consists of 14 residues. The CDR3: CASSSWLTPYEQYF. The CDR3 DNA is TGTGCCAGCAGTAGCTGGCTAACCCCCTACGAGCAGTACTTC.

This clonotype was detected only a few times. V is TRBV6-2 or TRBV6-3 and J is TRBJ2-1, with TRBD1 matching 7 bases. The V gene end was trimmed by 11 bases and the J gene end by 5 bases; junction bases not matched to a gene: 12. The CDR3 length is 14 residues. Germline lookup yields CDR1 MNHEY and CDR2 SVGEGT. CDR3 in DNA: TGTGCCGGGGCCGGGACAGCCAACGACAATGAGCAGTTCTTC. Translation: CAGAGTANDNEQFF.

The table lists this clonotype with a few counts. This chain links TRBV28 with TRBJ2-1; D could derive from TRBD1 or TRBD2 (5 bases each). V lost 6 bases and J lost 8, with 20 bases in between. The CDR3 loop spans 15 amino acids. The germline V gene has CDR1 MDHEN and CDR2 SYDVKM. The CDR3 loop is CASRTGSGGVHEQFF. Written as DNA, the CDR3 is TGTGCCAGCAGAACGGGCTCTGGGGGTGTACATGAGCAGTTCTTC. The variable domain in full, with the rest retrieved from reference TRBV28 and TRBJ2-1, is DVKVTQSSRYLVKRTGEKVFLECVQDMDHENMFWYRQDPGLGLRLIYFSYDVKMKEKGDIPEGYSVSREKKERFSLILESASTNQTSMYLCASRTGSGGVHEQFFGPGTRLTVL.

The CDR3 spells CASSTRTTTGQETQYF. The CDR3, as DNA: TGTGCCAGCAGCACCCGCACAACTACGGGCCAAGAGACCCAGTACTTC. The chain joins TRBV9 to TRBJ2-5, with D unclear. CDR1 and CDR2 from the germline V gene are SGDLS and YYNGEE. This CDR3 is built from 16 residues. V was shortened by 4 bases and J by 1 base, with 17 bases between the two germline ends.

As DNA, the CDR3 is TGCAGTGCGCCAGACAGGAACCGCCTACTCTACGAGCAGTACTTC. Encoded protein: CSAPDRNRLLYEQYF. The V gene is TRBV20-1, the J gene TRBJ2-7; D is perhaps TRBD1 (6 bases). CDR3 length: 15 residues. Trimming stripped 6 bases from V and 3 bases from J, with 21 bases between. CDR1 is DFQATT, CDR2 SNEGSKA, per germline (reference sequence).

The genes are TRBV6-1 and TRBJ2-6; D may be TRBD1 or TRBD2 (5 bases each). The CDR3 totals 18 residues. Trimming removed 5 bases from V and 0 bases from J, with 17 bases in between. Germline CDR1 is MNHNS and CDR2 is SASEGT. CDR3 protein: CASSRDGLSFSGANVLTF. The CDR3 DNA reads TGTGCCAGCAGTCGGGACGGGCTTTCGTTCTCTGGGGCCAACGTCCTGACTTTC.

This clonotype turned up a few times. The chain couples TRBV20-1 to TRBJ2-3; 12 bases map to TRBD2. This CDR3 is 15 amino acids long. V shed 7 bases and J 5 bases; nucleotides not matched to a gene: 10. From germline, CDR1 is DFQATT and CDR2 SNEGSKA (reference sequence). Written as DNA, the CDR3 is TGCAGTGTCAACCCGGGACTAGCGGGTTTAGATACGCAGTATTTT. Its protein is CSVNPGLAGLDTQYF.

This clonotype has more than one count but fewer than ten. DNA for the CDR3: TGTGCCAGCAGTCCTAGCGGGAGGACTTATGAGCAGTTCTTC. Its protein is CASSPSGRTYEQFF. The chain combines TRBV12-3 or TRBV12-4 with TRBJ2-1; 11 nucleotides match TRBD2. The V segment lost 5 bases and the J segment 8 bases; nucleotides outside the gene matches: 5. The CDR3 length is 14 residues.

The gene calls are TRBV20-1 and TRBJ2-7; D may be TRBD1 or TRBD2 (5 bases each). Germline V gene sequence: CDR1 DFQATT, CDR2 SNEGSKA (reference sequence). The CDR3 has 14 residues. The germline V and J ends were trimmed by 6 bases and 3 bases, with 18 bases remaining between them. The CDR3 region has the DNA TGCAGTGCCGAGACTATCAAGACAGACTACGAGCAGTACTTC. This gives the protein CSAETIKTDYEQYF.

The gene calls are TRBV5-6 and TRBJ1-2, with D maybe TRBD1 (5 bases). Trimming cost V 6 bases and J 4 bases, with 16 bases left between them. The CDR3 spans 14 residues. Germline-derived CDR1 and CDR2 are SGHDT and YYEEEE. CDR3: CASTYPGGSYGYTF. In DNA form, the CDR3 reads TGTGCCAGCACCTACCCCGGGGGATCCTATGGCTACACCTTC. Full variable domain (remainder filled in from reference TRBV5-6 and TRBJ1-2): DAGVTQSPTHLIKTRGQQVTLRCSPKSGHDTVSWYQQALGQGPQFIFQYYEEEERQRGNFPDRFSGHQFPNYSSELNVNALLLGDSALYLCASTYPGGSYGYTFGSGTRLTVV.

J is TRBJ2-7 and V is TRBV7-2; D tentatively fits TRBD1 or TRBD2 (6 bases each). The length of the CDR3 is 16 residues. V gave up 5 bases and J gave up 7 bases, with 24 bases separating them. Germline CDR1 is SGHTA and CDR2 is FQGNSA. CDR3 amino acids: CASSRPGAPLGWEQYF. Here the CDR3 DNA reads TGTGCCAGCAGCCGTCCGGGGGCGCCCCTAGGGTGGGAGCAGTACTTC.

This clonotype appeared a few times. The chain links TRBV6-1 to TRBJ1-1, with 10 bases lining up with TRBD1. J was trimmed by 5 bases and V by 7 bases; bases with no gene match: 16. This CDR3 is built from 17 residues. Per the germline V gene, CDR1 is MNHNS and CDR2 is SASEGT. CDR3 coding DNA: TGTGCCAGCACCCCTTCCTGGGACAGGGGTGGTGGGACTGAAGCTTTCTTT. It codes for CASTPSWDRGGGTEAFF.